The clone carrying this T cell receptor beta chain was observed once. The CDR3 is 15 amino acids. Trimming cost V 3 bases and J 9 bases, with 21 bases left between them. The germline V gene encodes CDR1 DFQATT and CDR2 SNEGSKA (reference sequence). The data were obtained in a study of T cell responses to AZD1222 COVID-19 vaccine. Libraries were prepared by immunoSEQ multiplex PCR; TCRdb keeps only in-frame clonotypes and omits some of them. The sample has roughly 100,000 clones, about 94% seen once. This TCR derives from an adult in good health. V and J are TRBV20-1 and TRBJ1-5; possible D gene TRBD1, 5 bases. Here the sequenced sample was peripheral blood, taken on day 0 of AZD1222 vaccination. The CDR3 protein is CSASSGHMGSGPQHF. In DNA form, the CDR3 reads TGCAGTGCTAGTAGTGGACACATGGGATCAGGGCCCCAGCATTTT.